Listed here are 19 T cell receptor beta chains from one sample, sequenced in a study of T cells after yellow fever vaccination. MiXCR, applied by TCRdb to the 5' RACE reads, yields one record per CDR3 protein. The sample includes 500,000 to 550,000 distinct CDR3 sequences, just over 20% seen only once; the top ten take about a sixth. The specimen comprised PBMCs, sampled about 21 days after the first yellow fever vaccination. Receptors were obtained from a man younger than 30 who received the YFV17D yellow fever vaccine.

This chain links TRBV4-1 with TRBJ2-1, with a possible D match to TRBD1 (6 bases). Germline assignment: CDR1 MGHRA and CDR2 YSYEKL. The CDR3 length is 13 residues. The V gene lost 4 bases and the J gene lost 8 bases, with 12 bases spanning the gap. The CDR3 coding sequence is TGCGCCAGCAGCCGGAACAGGGCGGATGAGCAGTTCTTC. Its translation is CASSRNRADEQFF.

The sample holds a few counts of this clonotype. This rearrangement joins TRBV28 to TRBJ2-1, with D perhaps being TRBD1 or TRBD2 (6 bases each). V lost 6 bases and J lost 0, with 24 bases in between. Germline CDR1 reads MDHEN; CDR2 reads SYDVKM. The CDR3 loop spans 19 amino acids. The CDR3 reads CASSSLRTGGYDSYNEQFF. The CDR3 DNA reads as TGTGCCAGCAGCTCCCTGAGGACCGGGGGCTATGACTCCTACAATGAGCAGTTCTTC.

The V and J genes are TRBV19 and TRBJ1-1; possibly TRBD1 for D (5 bases). This CDR3 comprises 14 residues. Germline lookup yields CDR1 LNHDA and CDR2 SQIVND (reference sequence). V lost 7 bases to trimming and J lost 5 bases, with 17 bases between them. CDR3 loop: CASIERGRRTEAFF. CDR3 nucleotides: TGTGCCAGTATTGAGAGGGGCCGGAGAACTGAAGCTTTCTTT.

This clonotype was counted many times. This chain links TRBV7-2 with TRBJ1-1; no firm D call. Germline V gene data show CDR1 as SGHTA and CDR2 as FQGNSA. CDR3 length: 13 amino acids. V dropped 7 bases and J dropped 4 bases, with 13 bases sitting between them. CDR3 in amino acids: CASNRGLGTEAFF. The CDR3 region has the DNA TGTGCCAGCAATCGCGGTTTGGGCACTGAAGCTTTCTTT.

J is TRBJ2-5 and V is TRBV18; D might be TRBD2 (6 bases). There are 15 residues in the CDR3. The V gene lost 0 bases and the J gene lost 1 base, with 9 bases spanning the gap. The V gene's germline CDR1 is KGHSH and CDR2 LQKENI. The CDR3 loop is CASSPPSGIQETQYF. The CDR3 DNA follows: TGTGCCAGCTCACCACCTAGCGGTATCCAAGAGACCCAGTACTTC. The whole variable domain, remainder taken from reference TRBV18 and TRBJ2-5, is NAGVMQNPRHLVRRRGQEARLRCSPMKGHSHVYWYRQLPEEGLKFMVYLQKENIIDESGMPKERFSAEFPKEGPSILRIQQVVRGDSAAYFCASSPPSGIQETQYFGPGTRLLVL.

This clonotype was seen a handful of times. J is TRBJ2-7 and V is TRBV28; D is perhaps TRBD1 (8 bases). The CDR3 extends over 15 amino acids. CDR1 is MDHEN and CDR2 is SYDVKM in the germline V gene. The ends were cut back, 5 bases at V and 7 bases at J, with 21 bases in the middle. This CDR3 reads CASSRLTGGAREQYV. For the CDR3, the DNA is TGTGCCAGCAGTCGTCTCACAGGGGGGGCTAGGGAGCAGTACGTC.

The J gene is TRBJ2-1, the V gene TRBV9, with a weak D call TRBD2 (5 bases). The CDR3 loop spans 15 amino acids. Trimming stripped 1 base from V and 9 bases from J, with 17 bases between. CDR1 is SGDLS and CDR2 is YYNGEE in the germline V gene. The CDR3 reads CASSVFEGPAGEQFF. DNA for the CDR3: TGTGCCAGCAGCGTATTCGAGGGCCCCGCCGGTGAGCAGTTCTTC.

This clonotype was seen more than once but under ten times. This chain joins TRBV4-1 and TRBJ2-2; no clear D. Germline V gene sequence: CDR1 MGHRA, CDR2 YSYEKL. V was shortened by 6 bases and J by 4 bases, with 18 bases between the two germline ends. This CDR3 is 16 amino acids long. CDR3 in amino acids: CASSPLATLITGELFF. The CDR3 DNA is TGCGCCAGCAGTCCATTAGCCACCTTAATCACCGGGGAGCTGTTTTTT.

This clonotype was counted only a few times. The gene calls are TRBV6-1 and TRBJ2-5; D possibly corresponds to TRBD2 (6 bases). The V end lost 2 bases, the J end lost 4 bases, and 14 bases lay between the germline ends. Germline-derived CDR1 and CDR2 are MNHNS and SASEGT. The CDR3 is 15 residues long. CDR3 sequence (DNA): TGTGCCAGCAGTGAACGGCGGGGTGGGGGAGAGACCCAGTACTTC. As protein: CASSERRGGGETQYF.

The chain recombines TRBV6-2 or TRBV6-3 with TRBJ1-1, with a tentative D call TRBD1 (6 bases). The CDR3 sequence is 18 residues long. The V end lost 2 bases, the J end lost 5 bases, and 24 bases lay between the germline ends. Per the germline V gene, CDR1 is MNHEY and CDR2 is SVGEGT. CDR3 DNA sequence: TGTGCCAGCAGTTACCCCCCAGTTCGGTGGGGGGCTGGAACTGAAGCTTTCTTT. It yields the protein CASSYPPVRWGAGTEAFF.

Only a few counts were recorded for this clonotype. The V and J genes are TRBV7-2 and TRBJ1-4; D is undetermined. The CDR3 totals 14 residues. In germline, CDR1 is SGHTA, CDR2 FQGNSA. The germline V and J ends were trimmed by 3 bases and 4 bases, with 9 bases remaining between them. CDR3 protein: CASSFGGINEKLFF. The CDR3 region has the DNA TGTGCCAGCAGCTTCGGAGGGATTAATGAAAAACTGTTTTTT. The entire variable domain, with the rest obtained from reference TRBV7-2 and TRBJ1-4, is as follows: GAGVSQSPSNKVTEKGKDVELRCDPISGHTALYWYRQSLGQGLEFLIYFQGNSAPDKSGLPSDRFSAERTGGSVSTLTIQRTQQEDSAVYLCASSFGGINEKLFFGSGTQLSVL.

A few counts support this clonotype. The chain has TRBV7-2 and TRBJ2-1; the D gene is possibly TRBD1 (6 bases). Trimming removed 6 bases at V and 0 bases at J, with 12 bases between. Germline-derived CDR1 and CDR2 are SGHTA and FQGNSA. CDR3 length: 15 amino acids. The DNA for the CDR3 is TGTGCCAGCAGAAGGACAGAGAGCTCCTACAATGAGCAGTTCTTC. Encoded protein: CASRRTESSYNEQFF.

This clonotype was observed at least ten times. The chain recombines TRBV10-3 with TRBJ2-1, with D possibly TRBD1 on 6 matching bases. The CDR3 is 13 residues long. V was trimmed by 4 bases and J by 5 bases, leaving 9 bases between them. The V gene's germline CDR1 is ENHRY and CDR2 SYGVKD. The CDR3 bases are TGTGCCATCAGTGCGGACAGACACAATGAGCAGTTCTTC. This translates into CAISADRHNEQFF.

V gene TRBV30 combines with J gene TRBJ1-1; D is uncertain. This CDR3 is 10 amino acids long. V was clipped by 1 base and J by 5 bases, with 2 bases between them. Germline assignment: CDR1 GTSNPN and CDR2 SVGIG (reference sequence). The CDR3 nucleotides read TGTGCCTGGAGTGAGACTGAAGCTTTCTTT. It translates to CAWSETEAFF.

There are a few counts of this clonotype. The rearrangement uses TRBV7-2 and TRBJ2-3; 9 bases match TRBD2. The V gene end was trimmed by 5 bases and the J gene end by 7 bases; junction bases not matched to a gene: 7. This CDR3 comprises 14 residues. Germline CDR1 SGHTA, CDR2 FQGNSA. The CDR3 protein is CASSPSGALNTQYF. In nucleotides, the CDR3 is TGTGCCAGCAGCCCTAGCGGGGCTCTAAATACGCAGTATTTT.

The V gene is TRBV10-3, the J gene TRBJ2-1; D is tentatively TRBD1 or TRBD2 (5 bases each). V lost 4 bases to trimming and J lost 6 bases, with 16 bases between them. Germline V gene data show CDR1 as ENHRY and CDR2 as SYGVKD. The CDR3 runs to 15 residues. The CDR3 DNA reads as TGTGCCATCAGTGGAGAAGAGGGGTCGGCCAATGAGCAGTTCTTC. It specifies CAISGEEGSANEQFF.

This clonotype was seen many times. The CDR3 loop is CASGSGGLIYTDTQYF. As DNA, the CDR3 is TGTGCCAGCGGTAGCGGGGGGCTAATATACACAGATACGCAGTATTTT. This sequence joins TRBV27 and TRBJ2-3; TRBD2 matches at 10 bases. After removal of 8 bases from V and 2 bases from J, the junction contained 10 bases not matched to a gene. From germline, CDR1 is MNHEY and CDR2 SMNVEV (reference sequence). The CDR3 is 16 residues long.

The V and J genes are TRBV30 and TRBJ2-7, with a weak D call TRBD1 (5 bases). The CDR3 is made up of 11 amino acids. The V end lost 3 bases, the J end lost 3 bases, and 6 bases lay between the germline ends. Germline values: CDR1 GTSNPN, CDR2 SVGIG (reference sequence). The CDR3 DNA sequence: TGTGCCTGGAGCACAGGCTACGAGCAGTACTTC. Translation gives CAWSTGYEQYF.

The chain couples TRBV3-1 to TRBJ2-5, with 10 bases identical to TRBD2. V lost 1 base, J lost 1 base, and 6 bases stayed unmatched. CDR1 is LGHDT, CDR2 YNNKEL, per germline (reference sequence). This CDR3 has 17 amino acids. The CDR3 loop reads CASSQGEIAGGQETQYF. CDR3 nucleotide sequence: TGTGCCAGCAGCCAAGGAGAGATAGCGGGGGGCCAAGAGACCCAGTACTTC.